A selection of T cell receptor beta chains follows, all from one sample in a study of blood T cells in healthy people across ages. TCRdb called the 5' RACE reads again in MiXCR, with one record for every CDR3 protein. The top ten hold approximately 10% of the sample, which has 800,000 to 950,000 distinct CDR3 sequences, roughly 28% seen once. This sample also appeared in a second study, on T cells of mothers and their children.

Material: blood. The source of these receptors is a woman between 35 and 50 years old in good health. CDR3s include the opening cysteine and the closing phenylalanine or tryptophan. D genes are given only for firm matches. Clone size is not always given. Where it is, it says once, few, many or a class for expanded clones.

>TRBJ2-2|TRBV7-3|.|.
TGTGCCAGCAGCAAGCTTGGGGCGGGCGCCGGGGAGCTGTTTTTT
CASSKLGAGAGELFF
>TRBJ2-3|TRBV7-3|few|TRBD2
TGTGCCAGCAGCCGGACTAGCGGGGGGGCGTCAGATACGCAGTATTTT
CASSRTSGGASDTQYF
>TRBJ2-3|TRBV12-3/TRBV12-4|.|.
TGTGCCAGCAGTGTGCCGTTAGATACGCAGTATTTT
CASSVPLDTQYF
>TRBJ1-4|TRBV7-2|.|TRBD1
TGTGCCAGCAGCCGGATCAGGGGGGCAAATGAAAAACTGTTTTTT
CASSRIRGANEKLFF
>TRBJ1-5|TRBV4-1|many|TRBD1
TGCGCCAGCAGCCCCGACCTGACAGGGAGAGGCAATCAGCCCCAGCATTTT
CASSPDLTGRGNQPQHF
>TRBJ2-7|TRBV28|many|.
TGTGCCAGCAGTTCTAGGGCGGAGCAGTACTTC
CASSSRAEQYF
>TRBJ2-6|TRBV5-1|many|.
TGCGCCAGCAGCTTGAGTTACGCAAGCTCTGGGGCCAACGTCCTGACTTTC
CASSLSYASSGANVLTF
>TRBJ2-3|TRBV20-1|.|TRBD1
TGCAGTGCAACGGGACAGGGGGCATCCGATACGCAGTATTTT
CSATGQGASDTQYF
>TRBJ1-5|TRBV7-2|many|TRBD1
TGTGCCAGCAGCTTAGGGACAGGGGGAGGCCAGCCCCAGCATTTT
CASSLGTGGGQPQHF
>TRBJ2-3|TRBV7-8|.|.
TGTGCCAGCCAAAGAGTCTCGGGTACGCAGTATTTT
CASQRVSGTQYF
>TRBJ1-5|TRBV7-2|few|.
TGTGCCAGCAGCTTAGACCGGGGACGGCCCCGGCATTTT
CASSLDRGRPRHF
>TRBJ2-3|TRBV20-1|few|.
TGCAGTGCTAGCTGGGACACCTACACAGATACGCAGTATTTT
CSASWDTYTDTQYF
>TRBJ2-7|TRBV7-2|many|TRBD2
TGTGCCAGCAGCCGAGGACTAGCGGGGGGCGAGCAGTACTTC
CASSRGLAGGEQYF
>TRBJ2-3|TRBV4-1|few|.
TGCGCCAGCAGCCAAGTTGAGGGGTTTACAGATACGCAGTATTTT
CASSQVEGFTDTQYF
>TRBJ2-7|TRBV20-1|few|TRBD2
TGCAGTGCGTACGGGACTAGCGGAGCCTACGAGCAGTACTTC
CSAYGTSGAYEQYF
>TRBJ1-1|TRBV7-8|.|.
TGTGCCAGCAGCTTAGAGTTTTCAAACACTGAAGCTTTCTTT
CASSLEFSNTEAFF
>TRBJ1-2|TRBV5-6|.|.
TGTGCCAACAGCTTGGGGCAGGAGAACTATGGCTACACCTTC
CANSLGQENYGYTF
>TRBJ2-5|TRBV7-9|.|.
TGTGCCAGCAGCTTAGCGCACGAGGGGCTAGAGACCCAGTACTTC
CASSLAHEGLETQYF
>TRBJ1-1|TRBV5-1|.|.
TGCGCCAGCAGCTTGGCAATCGGAGTTCTGGGGAACACTGAAGCTTTCTTT
CASSLAIGVLGNTEAFF
>TRBJ1-2|TRBV12-3/TRBV12-4|many|.
TGTGCCAGCAGTTTGAGTTCAGCTAGCTATGGCTACACCTTC
CASSLSSASYGYTF
>TRBJ1-4|TRBV4-1|.|TRBD1
TGCGCCAGCAGCCAGCTACAGGGGTATGGTGAAAAACGGTTTTTT
CASSQLQGYGEKRFF
>TRBJ1-1|TRBV12-5|few|.
TGTGCTAGTGGTTTGGAAGGGTTAGGCACTGAAACTTTCTTT
CASGLEGLGTETFF
>TRBJ2-7|TRBV20-1|.|.
TGCAGTGCTCTCAGGGAAACTTACGAGCAGTACTTC
CSALRETYEQYF
>TRBJ1-4|TRBV5-1|.|.
TGCGCCAGCAGCTTGGGGACGTACGGGAATGAAAAACTGTTTTTT
CASSLGTYGNEKLFF
>TRBJ1-2|TRBV3-1|few|.
TGTGCCAGCAGCCAAGATCCGGGGGCAGGGTTTGGCTATGGCTACACCTTC
CASSQDPGAGFGYGYTF
>TRBJ2-7|TRBV6-1|many|TRBD1
TGTGCCAGCAGTGTCCCTTCGACAGGGAAAGCCTACGAGCAGTACTTC
CASSVPSTGKAYEQYF
>TRBJ1-2|TRBV12-3/TRBV12-4|few|TRBD1
TGTGCCAGCACCCCGGGACAGGGCGGCTATGGCTACACCTTC
CASTPGQGGYGYTF
>TRBJ2-1|TRBV5-1|few|TRBD1
TGCGCCAGCAGCTCGGGACAGCTAAACAATGAGCAGTTCTTC
CASSSGQLNNEQFF
>TRBJ1-5|TRBV7-8|.|.
TGTGCCAGCAGTAAAGGGAAGGGTCAGCCCCAGCATTTT
CASSKGKGQPQHF